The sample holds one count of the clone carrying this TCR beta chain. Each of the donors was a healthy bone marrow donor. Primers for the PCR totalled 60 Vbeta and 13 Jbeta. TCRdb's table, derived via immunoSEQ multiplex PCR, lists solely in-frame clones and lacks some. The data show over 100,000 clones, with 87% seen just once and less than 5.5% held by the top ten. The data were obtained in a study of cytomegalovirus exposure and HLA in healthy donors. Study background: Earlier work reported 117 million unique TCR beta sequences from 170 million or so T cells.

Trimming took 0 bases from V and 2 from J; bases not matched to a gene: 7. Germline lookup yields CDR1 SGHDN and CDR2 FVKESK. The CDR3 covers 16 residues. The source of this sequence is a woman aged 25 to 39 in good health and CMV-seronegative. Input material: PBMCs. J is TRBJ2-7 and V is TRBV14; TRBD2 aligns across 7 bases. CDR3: CASSQDNWREPYEQYF. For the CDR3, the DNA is TGTGCCAGCAGCCAAGACAACTGGCGGGAGCCCTACGAGCAGTACTTC.